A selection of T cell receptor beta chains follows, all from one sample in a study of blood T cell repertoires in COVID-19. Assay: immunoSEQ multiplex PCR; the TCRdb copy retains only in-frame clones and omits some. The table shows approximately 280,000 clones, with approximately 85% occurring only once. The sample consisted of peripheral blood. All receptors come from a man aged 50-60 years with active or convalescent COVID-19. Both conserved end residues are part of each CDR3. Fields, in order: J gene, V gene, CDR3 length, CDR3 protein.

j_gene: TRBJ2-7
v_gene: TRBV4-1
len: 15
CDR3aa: CASSQGGQGAVEQYF

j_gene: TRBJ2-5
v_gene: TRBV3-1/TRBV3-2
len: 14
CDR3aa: CASRRQGREETQYF

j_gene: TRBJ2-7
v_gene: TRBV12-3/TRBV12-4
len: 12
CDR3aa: CASSLDSGEQYF

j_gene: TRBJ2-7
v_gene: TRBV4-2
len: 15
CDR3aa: CASSQGQGETYEQYF

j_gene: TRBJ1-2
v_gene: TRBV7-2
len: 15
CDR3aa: CASTLYRGQGYGYTF

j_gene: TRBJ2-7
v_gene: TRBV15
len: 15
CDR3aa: CATSRATSPSYEQYF

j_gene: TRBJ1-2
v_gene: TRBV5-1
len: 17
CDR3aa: CASSLAPGQGTFYGYTF

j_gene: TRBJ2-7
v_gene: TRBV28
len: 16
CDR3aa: CASSPPAGTGFFEQYF

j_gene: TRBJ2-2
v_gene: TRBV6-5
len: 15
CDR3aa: CATGQGIPNTGELFF

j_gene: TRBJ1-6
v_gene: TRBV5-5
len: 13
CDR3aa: CASSFLPDSPLHF

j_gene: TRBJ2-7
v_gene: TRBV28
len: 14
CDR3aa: CASNGWTERVEQYF

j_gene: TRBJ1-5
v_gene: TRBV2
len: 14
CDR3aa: CASRPQGGNQPQHF

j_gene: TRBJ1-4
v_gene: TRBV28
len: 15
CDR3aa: CASIERGATNEKLFF

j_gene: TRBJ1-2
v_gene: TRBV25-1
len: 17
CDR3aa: CASSERIGTVHHDGYTF

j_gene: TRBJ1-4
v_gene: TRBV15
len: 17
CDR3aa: CATSRPHLQDHYKKLFF

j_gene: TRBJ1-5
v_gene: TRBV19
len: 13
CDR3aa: CASRGEQGQPQHF

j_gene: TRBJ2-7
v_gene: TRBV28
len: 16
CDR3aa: CASGARGLAVSYEQYF

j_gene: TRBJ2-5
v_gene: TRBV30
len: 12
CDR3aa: CAWSRGQETQYF

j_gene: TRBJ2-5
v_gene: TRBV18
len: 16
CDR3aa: CASSPPIGAIQETQYF

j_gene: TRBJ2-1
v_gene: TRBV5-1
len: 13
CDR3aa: CASSLDSGNEQFF

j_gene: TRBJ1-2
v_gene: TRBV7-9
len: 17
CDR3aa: CASSSPTRRQGPYGYTF

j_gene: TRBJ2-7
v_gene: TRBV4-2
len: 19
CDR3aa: CASSQDLTGRGLVSGEQYF

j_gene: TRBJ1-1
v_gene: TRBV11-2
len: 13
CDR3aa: CASSLVRDTEAFF

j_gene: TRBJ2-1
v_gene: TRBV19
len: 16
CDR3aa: CASSIGREAPYNEQFF

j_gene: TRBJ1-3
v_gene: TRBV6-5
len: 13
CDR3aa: CAIRGIAGNTIYF

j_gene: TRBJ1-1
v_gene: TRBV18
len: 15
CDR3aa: CASSPGTTRTSEAFF

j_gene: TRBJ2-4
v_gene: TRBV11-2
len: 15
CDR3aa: CASSKVAGSKNIQYF

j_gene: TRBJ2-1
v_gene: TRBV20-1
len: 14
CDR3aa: CSASPGGNWGEQFF

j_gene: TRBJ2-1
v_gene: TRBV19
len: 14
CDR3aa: CATSSGNSYNEQFF

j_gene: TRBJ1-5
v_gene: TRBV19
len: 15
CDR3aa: CASKPTGSLNQPQHF

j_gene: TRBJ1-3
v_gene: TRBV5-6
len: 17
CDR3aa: CASSWGPTGSSGNTIYF

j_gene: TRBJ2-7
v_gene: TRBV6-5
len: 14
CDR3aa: CASWDIAGTYEQYF

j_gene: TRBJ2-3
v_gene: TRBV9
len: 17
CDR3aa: CASSVATGLDGADTQYF

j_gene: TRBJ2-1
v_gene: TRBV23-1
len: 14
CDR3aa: CASSEASGICVGFF

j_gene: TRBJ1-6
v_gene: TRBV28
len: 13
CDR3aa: CASRTLYNSPLHF

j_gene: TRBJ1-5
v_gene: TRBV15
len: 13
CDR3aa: CATSRGTNQPQHF

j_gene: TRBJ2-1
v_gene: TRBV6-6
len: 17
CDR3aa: CASSRPGLAGLPNEQFF

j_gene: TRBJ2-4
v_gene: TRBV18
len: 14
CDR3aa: CASSPSLAKNIQYF